The 26 T cell receptor beta chains presented below share a single source sample, sequenced in a study of STAT3 mutations in large granular lymphocyte leukemia. Antigens of these TCRs are unknown. This table comes from immunoSEQ multiplex PCR, and its TCRdb copy is limited to in-frame clones, with some not included. In the table there are roughly 25,000 clones, 94% of which are singletons. Findings and limits, study-wide: At least one immunodominant TCR beta clonotype appeared in every T-cell large granular lymphocyte leukemia patient.

The sample was peripheral blood mononuclear cells. Receptor source: a man aged 40-49 years with T-cell large granular lymphocyte leukemia. Some clones in this sample may be carry-over from other donors' samples.

The chain is built from TRBV29-1 and TRBJ1-2; 12 bases are shared with TRBD1. V lost 6 bases and J lost 6; bases outside the gene matches: 8. In germline, CDR1 is SQVTM, CDR2 ANQGSEA. The CDR3 is 14 residues long. The CDR3 region has the DNA TGCAGCGTGGGATTGGGGACAGGGGGCCATGGCTACACCTTC. Its protein product is CSVGLGTGGHGYTF.

CDR3 nucleotide sequence: TGTGCCAGCAGCTTAGACAGGACAGATACGCAGTATTTT. Translated, it gives CASSLDRTDTQYF. V usage is TRBV5-4 and J usage is TRBJ2-3; TRBD1 is a possible D gene (6 bases). V dropped 2 bases and J dropped 3 bases, with 7 bases sitting between them. This CDR3 has 13 amino acids. Germline V lookup: CDR1 SGHNT, CDR2 YYREEE (reference sequence).

The V call is TRBV28, the J call TRBJ2-2; 13 bases map to TRBD2. Germline CDR1 MDHEN, CDR2 SYDVKM. The CDR3 runs to 15 residues. Trimming cost V 6 bases and J 5 bases; bases outside gene matches: 3. CDR3 nucleotide sequence: TGTGCCAGCAGCCGGGGACTAGCGGGGACCGGGGAGCTGTTTTTT. Translation: CASSRGLAGTGELFF.

This clone has a single count. This sequence joins TRBV5-8 and TRBJ1-5; 8 bases line up with TRBD1. J lost 3 bases, V lost 0 bases, and 5 bases had no gene match. CDR1 and CDR2 from the germline V gene are SGHTS and YDEGEE. The CDR3 loop spans 16 amino acids. The CDR3 sequence: CASSLETGVLNQPQHF. CDR3 nucleotide sequence: TGTGCCAGCAGCTTGGAGACAGGGGTCCTCAATCAGCCCCAGCATTTT. Combining the CDR3 with reference TRBV5-8 and TRBJ1-5 gives the whole variable domain EAGVTQSPTHLIKTRGQQATLRCSPISGHTSVYWYQQALGLGLQFLLWYDEGEERNRGNFPPRFSGRQFPNYSSELNVNALELEDSALYLCASSLETGVLNQPQHFGDGTRLSIL.

The chain couples TRBV18 to TRBJ1-2, with D perhaps TRBD1 (6 bases). The V end was cut by 3 bases, the J end by 8 bases, with 16 bases between. The CDR3 totals 14 residues. Germline CDR1 reads KGHSH; CDR2 reads LQKENI. CDR3 sequence (DNA): TGTGCCAGCTCACCCGATTCACAGGGAGGCGGCTACACCTTC. Translated, it gives CASSPDSQGGGYTF.

The chain recombines TRBV18 with TRBJ1-1, with TRBD1 matching over 8 bases. Per germline, CDR1 KGHSH and CDR2 LQKENI. The CDR3 length is 16 residues. With V trimmed by 4 bases and J by 4 bases, 11 bases remained unmatched. The CDR3: CASSRYTGGGSTEAFF. The CDR3 nucleotides are TGTGCCAGCTCACGCTATACAGGGGGAGGTAGCACTGAAGCTTTCTTT.

This clone was seen a single time. V is TRBV30 and J is TRBJ1-1, with no clear D. The CDR3 loop spans 12 amino acids. With 4 bases removed from V and 4 bases from J, the gap between germline ends came to 10 bases. Per germline, CDR1 GTSNPN and CDR2 SVGIG (reference sequence). Written as DNA, the CDR3 is TGTGCCTGGACCCCGCACATCACTGAAGCTTTCTTT. Translated, it gives CAWTPHITEAFF.

V is TRBV14 and J is TRBJ2-3; D might be TRBD2 (6 bases). Germline V CDR1 and CDR2: SGHDN, FVKESK. This CDR3 contains 15 residues. Trimming took off 1 base at V and 4 bases at J, with 12 bases between the two ends. CDR3 protein: CASSQVGGMADTQYF. The CDR3 nucleotides are TGTGCCAGCAGCCAAGTTGGCGGGATGGCAGATACGCAGTATTTT.

The rearrangement links TRBV29-1 to TRBJ2-1; 7 nucleotides line up with TRBD2. Germline CDR1 reads SQVTM; CDR2 reads ANQGSEA. This CDR3 has 15 amino acids. The junction had 8 bases not matched to a gene; V was cut back by 3 bases and J by 3 bases. The DNA of the CDR3 is TGCAGCGTTGAGCCAGTTCTAGCGGACTACAATGAGCAGTTCTTC. It specifies CSVEPVLADYNEQFF.

The CDR3 nucleotides are TGTGCCAGCAGGGACGGAGCCTACGAGCAGTACTTC. Its translation: CASRDGAYEQYF. The chain is built from TRBV27 and TRBJ2-7; D unclear. The CDR3 extends over 12 amino acids. Trimming removed 6 bases at V and 2 bases at J, with 8 bases between. The germline V gene has CDR1 MNHEY and CDR2 SMNVEV (reference sequence).

This chain uses TRBV30 with TRBJ2-7; D unclear. Trimming shortened V by 0 bases and J by 3 bases, and 6 bases separated the two germline ends. This CDR3 spans 12 amino acids. In germline, CDR1 is GTSNPN, CDR2 SVGIG (reference sequence). CDR3: CAWSVLGYEQYF. CDR3 bases: TGTGCCTGGAGTGTACTCGGCTACGAGCAGTACTTC.

The chain combines TRBV6-1 with TRBJ2-7, with 9 nucleotides matching TRBD1. The germline V gene has CDR1 MNHNS and CDR2 SASEGT. This CDR3 has 17 residues. Trimming took 2 bases from V and 1 from J; bases not matched to a gene: 9. CDR3 coding DNA: TGTGCCAGCAGTGAATTCTCAGGGACAGGGCAATCCTACGAGCAGTACTTC. Its protein product is CASSEFSGTGQSYEQYF.

The table lists this clone with a few counts. This chain uses TRBV7-6 with TRBJ1-5, with TRBD1 as a possible D gene (5 bases). Per the germline V gene, CDR1 is SGHVS and CDR2 is FNYEAQ. V lost 5 bases, J lost 0 bases, and 11 bases lay in between. The CDR3 totals 15 residues. CDR3 loop: CASSPTGYSNQPQHF. The CDR3 DNA follows: TGTGCCAGCAGCCCAACAGGTTATAGCAATCAGCCCCAGCATTTT.

The chain is built from TRBV4-1 and TRBJ1-2; no reliable D call. CDR1 and CDR2 from the germline V gene are MGHRA and YSYEKL. The CDR3 runs 16 residues. V was clipped by 0 bases and J by 4 bases, with 15 bases between them. For the CDR3, the DNA is TGCGCCAGCAGCCAAGATACGACCCGATCTGGCTATGGCTACACCTTC. It translates to CASSQDTTRSGYGYTF.

The chain uses TRBV6-5 and TRBJ2-7; the match to TRBD1 covers 8 bases. CDR1 and CDR2 (germline): MNHEY, SVGAGI. After removal of 6 bases from V and 1 base from J, the junction contained 8 bases not matched to a gene. CDR3 length: 15 residues. The CDR3 region is CASSLGTGVSYEQYF. The DNA for the CDR3 is TGTGCCAGCAGCCTCGGGACAGGAGTTTCCTACGAGCAGTACTTC.

This chain connects TRBV4-1 to TRBJ1-6, with TRBD1 as a possible D gene (6 bases). Germline V lookup: CDR1 MGHRA, CDR2 YSYEKL. V was clipped by 1 base and J by 5 bases, with 12 bases between them. The CDR3 is made up of 16 amino acids. CDR3 region: CASSQGSGQDNSPLHF. The CDR3 DNA reads as TGCGCCAGCAGCCAAGGCTCGGGACAAGATAATTCACCCCTCCACTTT.

V gene TRBV10-3 combines with J gene TRBJ2-6; D is perhaps TRBD2 (6 bases). Germline V gene data show CDR1 as ENHRY and CDR2 as SYGVKD. The V end lost 7 bases, the J end lost 1 base, and 14 bases lay between the germline ends. This CDR3 is 16 amino acids long. The CDR3: CAITEGRNSGANVLTF. CDR3 sequence (DNA): TGTGCCATCACCGAAGGGAGGAATTCTGGGGCCAACGTCCTGACTTTC.

This rearrangement joins TRBV11-2 to TRBJ2-5; perhaps D is TRBD1 or TRBD2 (5 bases each). The length of the CDR3 is 16 residues. Germline V gene data show CDR1 as SGHAT and CDR2 as FQNNGV. V was shortened by 5 bases and J by 5 bases, with 21 bases between the two germline ends. Here the CDR3 DNA reads TGTGCCAGCAGCCCACGACCAGAGGGGCTACGGGAGACCCAGTACTTC. Translating it yields CASSPRPEGLRETQYF.

This sequence joins TRBV5-1 and TRBJ1-4; D might be TRBD1 (5 bases). The length of the CDR3 is 13 residues. CDR1 and CDR2 from the germline V gene are SGHRS and YFSETQ. V lost 4 bases to trimming and J lost 6 bases, with 10 bases between them. The CDR3 spells CASSGGGDEKLFF. The DNA for the CDR3 is TGCGCCAGCAGCGGCGGAGGGGATGAAAAACTGTTTTTT.

The chain recombines TRBV6-6 with TRBJ2-5; 12 nucleotides line up with TRBD2. CDR1 and CDR2 (germline): MNHNY, SVGAGI (reference sequence). J gave up 2 bases and V 4 bases, and 5 bases lay outside the gene matches. The CDR3 totals 16 residues. The CDR3 here is CASSSSTSGGQETQYF. CDR3 DNA sequence: TGTGCCAGCAGTTCCTCGACTAGCGGGGGACAAGAGACCCAGTACTTC.

This chain links TRBV7-2 with TRBJ2-1; D is possibly TRBD1 or TRBD2 (7 bases each). The CDR3 contains 14 residues. V gave up 11 bases and J gave up 3 bases, with 17 bases separating them. Germline assignment: CDR1 SGHTA and CDR2 FQGNSA. CDR3 sequence: CASRDSGIYNEQFF. In nucleotides, the CDR3 is TGTGCCTCTCGGGACAGCGGGATCTACAATGAGCAGTTCTTC.

A word on this clone: At one end, the junction sequence differs from germline, possibly due to a read error. The chain employs TRBV7-9 and TRBJ2-7; D is perhaps TRBD1 or TRBD2 (6 bases each). This CDR3 spans 13 amino acids. Per germline, CDR1 SEHNR and CDR2 FQNEAQ (reference sequence). As DNA, the CDR3 is TGTGCCAGCACAAATTCCGGGGGCCCCGAGGAGTACTTC. Its translation is CASTNSGGPEEYF.

V usage is TRBV7-9 and J usage is TRBJ2-1; D may be TRBD1 (6 bases). The V and J ends lost 1 base and 5 bases respectively, with 9 bases between them. Germline CDR1 SEHNR, CDR2 FQNEAQ (reference sequence). This CDR3 region has 14 residues. The CDR3 sequence is CASSLGGPDNEQFF. The CDR3 coding sequence is TGTGCCAGCAGCTTAGGGGGGCCTGACAATGAGCAGTTCTTC.

The chain combines TRBV25-1 with TRBJ2-1; D is ambiguous. CDR1 MGHDK and CDR2 SYGVNS come from the germline V gene. Deletions cut 7 bases from V and 9 bases from J, with 10 bases between. This CDR3 comprises 11 residues. CDR3 region: CASTSVVEQFF. The DNA for the CDR3 is TGTGCCAGCACCTCAGTCGTTGAGCAGTTCTTC.

V is TRBV2 and J is TRBJ2-7, with D tentatively TRBD2 (5 bases). This CDR3 is 10 amino acids long. Trimming cost V 5 bases and J 7 bases, with 6 bases left between them. CDR1 is SNHLY, CDR2 FYNNEI, per germline. CDR3: CASSRGEQYF. The CDR3 coding sequence is TGTGCCAGCAGTCGAGGGGAGCAGTACTTC.

V is TRBV18 and J is TRBJ1-2; 9 bases fit TRBD1. The CDR3 runs 14 residues. The J segment lost 6 bases and the V segment lost 6 bases, leaving 8 bases of the junction unmatched. Per germline, CDR1 KGHSH and CDR2 LQKENI. The CDR3 loop reads CASSIAQGADGYTF. The CDR3 region has the DNA TGTGCCAGCTCGATTGCACAGGGGGCGGATGGCTACACCTTC.